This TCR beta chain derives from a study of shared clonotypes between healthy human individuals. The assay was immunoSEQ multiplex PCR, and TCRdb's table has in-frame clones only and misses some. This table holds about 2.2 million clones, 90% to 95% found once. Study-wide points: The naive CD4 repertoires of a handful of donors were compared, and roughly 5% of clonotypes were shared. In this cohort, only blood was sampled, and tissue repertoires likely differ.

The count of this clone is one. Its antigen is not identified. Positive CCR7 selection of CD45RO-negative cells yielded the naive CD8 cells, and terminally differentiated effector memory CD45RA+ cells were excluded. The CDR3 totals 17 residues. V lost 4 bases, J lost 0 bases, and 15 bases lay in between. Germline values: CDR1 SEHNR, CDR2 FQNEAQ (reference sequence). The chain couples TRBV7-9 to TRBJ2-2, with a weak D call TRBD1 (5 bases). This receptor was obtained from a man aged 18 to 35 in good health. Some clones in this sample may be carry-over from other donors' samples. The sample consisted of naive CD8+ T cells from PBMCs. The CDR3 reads CASSSSRGRANTGELFF. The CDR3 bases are TGTGCCAGCAGCTCCTCTCGTGGCAGGGCGAACACCGGGGAGCTGTTTTTT.